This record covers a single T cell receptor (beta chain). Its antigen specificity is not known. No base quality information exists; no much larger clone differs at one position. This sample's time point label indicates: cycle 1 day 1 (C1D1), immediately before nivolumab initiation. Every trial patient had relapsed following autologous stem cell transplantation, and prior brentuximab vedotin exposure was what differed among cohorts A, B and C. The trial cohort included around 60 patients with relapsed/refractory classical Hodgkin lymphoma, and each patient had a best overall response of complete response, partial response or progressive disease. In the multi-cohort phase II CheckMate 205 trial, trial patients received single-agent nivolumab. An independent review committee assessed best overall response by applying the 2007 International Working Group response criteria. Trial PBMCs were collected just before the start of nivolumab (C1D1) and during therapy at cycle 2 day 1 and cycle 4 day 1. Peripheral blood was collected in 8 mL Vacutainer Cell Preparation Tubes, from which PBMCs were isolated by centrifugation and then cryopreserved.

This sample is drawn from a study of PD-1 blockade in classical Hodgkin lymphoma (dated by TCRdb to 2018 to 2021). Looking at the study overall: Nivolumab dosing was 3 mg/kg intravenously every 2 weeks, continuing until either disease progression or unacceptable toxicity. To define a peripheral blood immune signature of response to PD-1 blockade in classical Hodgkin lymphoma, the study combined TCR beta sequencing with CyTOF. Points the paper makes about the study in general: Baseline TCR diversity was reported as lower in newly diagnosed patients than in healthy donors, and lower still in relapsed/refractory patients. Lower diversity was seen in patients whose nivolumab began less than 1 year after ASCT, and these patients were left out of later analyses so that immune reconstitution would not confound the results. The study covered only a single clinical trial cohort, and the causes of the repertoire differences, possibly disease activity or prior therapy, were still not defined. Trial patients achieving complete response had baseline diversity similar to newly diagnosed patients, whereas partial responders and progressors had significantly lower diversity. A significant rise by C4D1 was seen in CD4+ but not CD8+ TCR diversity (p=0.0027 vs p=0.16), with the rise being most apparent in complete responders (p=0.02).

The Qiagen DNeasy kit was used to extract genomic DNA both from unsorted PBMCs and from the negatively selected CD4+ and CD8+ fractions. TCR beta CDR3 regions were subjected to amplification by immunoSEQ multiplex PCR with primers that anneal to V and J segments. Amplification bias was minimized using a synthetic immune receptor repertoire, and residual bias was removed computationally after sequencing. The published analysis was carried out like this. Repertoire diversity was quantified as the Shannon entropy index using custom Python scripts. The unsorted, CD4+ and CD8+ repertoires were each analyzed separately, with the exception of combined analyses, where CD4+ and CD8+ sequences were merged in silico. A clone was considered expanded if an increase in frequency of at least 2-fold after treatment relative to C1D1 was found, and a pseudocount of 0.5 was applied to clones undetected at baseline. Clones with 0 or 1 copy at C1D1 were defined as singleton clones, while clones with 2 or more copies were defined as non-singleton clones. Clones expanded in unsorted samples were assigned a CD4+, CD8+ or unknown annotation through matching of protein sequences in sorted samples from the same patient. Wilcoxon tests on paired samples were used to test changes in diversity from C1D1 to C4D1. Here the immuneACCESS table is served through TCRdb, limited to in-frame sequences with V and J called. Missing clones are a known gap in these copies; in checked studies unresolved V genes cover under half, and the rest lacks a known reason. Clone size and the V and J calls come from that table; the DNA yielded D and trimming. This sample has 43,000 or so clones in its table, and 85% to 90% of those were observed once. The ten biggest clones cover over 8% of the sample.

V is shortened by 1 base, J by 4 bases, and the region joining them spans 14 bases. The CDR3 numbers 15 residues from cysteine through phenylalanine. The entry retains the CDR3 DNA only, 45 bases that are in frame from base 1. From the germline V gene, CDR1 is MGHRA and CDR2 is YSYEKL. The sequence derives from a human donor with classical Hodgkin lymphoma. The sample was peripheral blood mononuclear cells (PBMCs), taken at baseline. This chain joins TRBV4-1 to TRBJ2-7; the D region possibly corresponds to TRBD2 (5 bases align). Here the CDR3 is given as CASSQVSDSSYEQYF. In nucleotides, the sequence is TGCGCCAGCAGCCAAGTCTCGGACTCCTCGTACGAGCAGTACTTC.